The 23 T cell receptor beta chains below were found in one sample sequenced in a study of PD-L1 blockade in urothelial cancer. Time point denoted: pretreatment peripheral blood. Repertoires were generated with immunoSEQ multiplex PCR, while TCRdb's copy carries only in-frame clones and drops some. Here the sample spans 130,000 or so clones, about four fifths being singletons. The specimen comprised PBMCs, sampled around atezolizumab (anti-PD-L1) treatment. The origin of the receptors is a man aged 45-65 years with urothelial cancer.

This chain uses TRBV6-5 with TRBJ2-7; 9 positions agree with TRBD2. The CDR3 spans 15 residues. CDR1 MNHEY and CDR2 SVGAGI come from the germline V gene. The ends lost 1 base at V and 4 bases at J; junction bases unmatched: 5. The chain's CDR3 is CASSYYYSGRYEQYF. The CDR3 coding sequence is TGTGCCAGCAGTTACTACTACAGCGGGAGGTACGAGCAGTACTTC.

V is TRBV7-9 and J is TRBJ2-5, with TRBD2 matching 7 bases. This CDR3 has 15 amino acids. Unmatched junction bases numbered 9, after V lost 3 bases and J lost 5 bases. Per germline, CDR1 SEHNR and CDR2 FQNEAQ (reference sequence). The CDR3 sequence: CASSFPSGNSETQYF. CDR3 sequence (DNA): TGTGCCAGCAGCTTTCCTAGCGGCAATTCGGAGACCCAGTACTTC. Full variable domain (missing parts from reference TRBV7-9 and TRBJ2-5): DTGVSQNPRHKITKRGQNVTFRCDPISEHNRLYWYRQTLGQGPEFLTYFQNEAQLEKSRLLSDRFSAERPKGSFSTLEIQRTEQGDSAMYLCASSFPSGNSETQYFGPGTRLLVL.

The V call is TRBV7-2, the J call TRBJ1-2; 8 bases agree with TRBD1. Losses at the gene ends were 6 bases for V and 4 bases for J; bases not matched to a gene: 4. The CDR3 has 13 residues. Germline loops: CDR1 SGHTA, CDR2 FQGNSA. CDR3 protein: CASRTGGSYGYTF. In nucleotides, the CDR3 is TGTGCCAGCAGAACAGGGGGAAGCTATGGCTACACCTTC.

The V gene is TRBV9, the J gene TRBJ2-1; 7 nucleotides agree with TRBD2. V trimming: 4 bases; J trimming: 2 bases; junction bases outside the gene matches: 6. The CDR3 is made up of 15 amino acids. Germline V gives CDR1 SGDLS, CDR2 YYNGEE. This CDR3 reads CASSISGQPYNEQFF. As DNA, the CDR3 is TGTGCCAGCAGCATTAGCGGGCAGCCCTACAATGAGCAGTTCTTC. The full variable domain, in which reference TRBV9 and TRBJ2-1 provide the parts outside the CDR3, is DSGVTQTPKHLITATGQRVTLRCSPRSGDLSVYWYQQSLDQGLQFLIQYYNGEERAKGNILERFSAQQFPDLHSELNLSSLELGDSALYFCASSISGQPYNEQFFGPGTRLTVL.

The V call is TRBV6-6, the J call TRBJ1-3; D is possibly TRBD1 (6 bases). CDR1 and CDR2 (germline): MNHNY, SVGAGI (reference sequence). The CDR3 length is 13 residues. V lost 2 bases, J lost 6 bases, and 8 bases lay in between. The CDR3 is CASSYAGENTIYF. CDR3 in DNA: TGTGCCAGCAGTTACGCAGGGGAAAACACCATATATTTT.

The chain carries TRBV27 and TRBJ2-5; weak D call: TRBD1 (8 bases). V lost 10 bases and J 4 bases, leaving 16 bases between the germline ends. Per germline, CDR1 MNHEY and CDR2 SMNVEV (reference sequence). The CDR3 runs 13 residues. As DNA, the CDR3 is TGTGCCACAAGAACAGGGGGGGCAGAGACCCAGTACTTC. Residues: CATRTGGAETQYF.

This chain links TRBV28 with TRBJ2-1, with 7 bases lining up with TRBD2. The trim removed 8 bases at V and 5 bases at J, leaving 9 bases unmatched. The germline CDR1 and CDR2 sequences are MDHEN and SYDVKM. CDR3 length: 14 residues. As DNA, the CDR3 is TGTGCCAGCCAAGTCGGCGGGAGCGACAATGAGCAGTTCTTC. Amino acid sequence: CASQVGGSDNEQFF. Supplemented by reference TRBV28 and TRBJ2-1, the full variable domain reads DVKVTQSSRYLVKRTGEKVFLECVQDMDHENMFWYRQDPGLGLRLIYFSYDVKMKEKGDIPEGYSVSREKKERFSLILESASTNQTSMYLCASQVGGSDNEQFFGPGTRLTVL.

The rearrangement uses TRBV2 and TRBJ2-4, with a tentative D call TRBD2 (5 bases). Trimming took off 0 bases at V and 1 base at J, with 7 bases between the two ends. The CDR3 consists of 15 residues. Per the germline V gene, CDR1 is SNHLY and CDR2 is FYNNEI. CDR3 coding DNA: TGTGCCAGCAGTGAAGCAGCGGTTGCCAAAAACATTCAGTACTTC. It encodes CASSEAAVAKNIQYF.

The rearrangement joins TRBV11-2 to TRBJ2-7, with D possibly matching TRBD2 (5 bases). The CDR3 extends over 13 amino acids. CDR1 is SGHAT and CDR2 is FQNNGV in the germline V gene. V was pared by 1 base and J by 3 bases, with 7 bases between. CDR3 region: CASSLVRDYEQYF. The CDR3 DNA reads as TGTGCCAGCAGCTTAGTACGGGACTACGAGCAGTACTTC.

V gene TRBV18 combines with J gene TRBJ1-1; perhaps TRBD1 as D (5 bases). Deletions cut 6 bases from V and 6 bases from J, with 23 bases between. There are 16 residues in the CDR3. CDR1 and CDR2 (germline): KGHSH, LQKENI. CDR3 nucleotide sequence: TGTGCCAGCTCTCCCCCCACTGGTTCGGACACTTCTGAAGCTTTCTTT. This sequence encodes CASSPPTGSDTSEAFF.

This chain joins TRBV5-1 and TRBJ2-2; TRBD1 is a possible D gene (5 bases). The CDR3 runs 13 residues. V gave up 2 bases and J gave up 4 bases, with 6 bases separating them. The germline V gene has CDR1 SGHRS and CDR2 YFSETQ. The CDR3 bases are TGCGCCAGCAGCTTAGGGGTCACCGGGGAGCTGTTTTTT. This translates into CASSLGVTGELFF.

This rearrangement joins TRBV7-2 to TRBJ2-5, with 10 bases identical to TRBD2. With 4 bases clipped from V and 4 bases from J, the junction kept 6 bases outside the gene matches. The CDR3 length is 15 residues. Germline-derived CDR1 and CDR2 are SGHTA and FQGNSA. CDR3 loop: CASSSTRLAGETQYF. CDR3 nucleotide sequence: TGTGCCAGCAGCTCGACCAGACTAGCGGGAGAGACCCAGTACTTC.

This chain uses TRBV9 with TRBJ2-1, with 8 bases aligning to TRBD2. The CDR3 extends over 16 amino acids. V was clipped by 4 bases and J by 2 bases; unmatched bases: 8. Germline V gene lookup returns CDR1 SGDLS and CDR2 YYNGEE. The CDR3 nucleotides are TGTGCCAGCAGCACCCGTGGACTAGCAACCTACAATGAGCAGTTCTTC. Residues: CASSTRGLATYNEQFF.

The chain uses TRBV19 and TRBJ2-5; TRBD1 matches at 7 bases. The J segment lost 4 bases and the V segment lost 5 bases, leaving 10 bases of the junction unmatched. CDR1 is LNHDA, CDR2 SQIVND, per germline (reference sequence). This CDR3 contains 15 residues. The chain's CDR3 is CASSSGLRGTETQYF. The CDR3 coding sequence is TGTGCCAGTAGTTCGGGCCTCAGGGGGACAGAGACCCAGTACTTC.

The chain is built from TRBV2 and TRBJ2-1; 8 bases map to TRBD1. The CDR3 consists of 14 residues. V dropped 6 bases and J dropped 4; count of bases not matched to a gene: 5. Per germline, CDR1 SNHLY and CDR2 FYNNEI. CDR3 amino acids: CASRPGQGYNEQFF. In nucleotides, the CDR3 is TGTGCCAGCAGACCCGGACAGGGTTACAATGAGCAGTTCTTC.

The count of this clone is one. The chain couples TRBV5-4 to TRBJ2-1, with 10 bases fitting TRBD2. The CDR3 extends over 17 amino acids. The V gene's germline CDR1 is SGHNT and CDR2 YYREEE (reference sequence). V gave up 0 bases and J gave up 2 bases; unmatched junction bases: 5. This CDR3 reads CASSLASGRGPYNEQFF. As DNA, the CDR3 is TGTGCCAGCAGCTTGGCGAGCGGGAGGGGACCCTACAATGAGCAGTTCTTC.

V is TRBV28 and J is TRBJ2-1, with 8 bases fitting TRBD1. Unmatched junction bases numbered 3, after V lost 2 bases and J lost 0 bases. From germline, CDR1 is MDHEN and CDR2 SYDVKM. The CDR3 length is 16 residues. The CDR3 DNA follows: TGTGCCAGCAGTTTAGGGACAGGCTTCTCCTACAATGAGCAGTTCTTC. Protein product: CASSLGTGFSYNEQFF.

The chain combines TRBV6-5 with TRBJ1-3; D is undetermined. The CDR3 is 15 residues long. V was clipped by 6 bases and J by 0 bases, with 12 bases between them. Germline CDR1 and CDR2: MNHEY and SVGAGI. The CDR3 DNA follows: TGTGCCAGCAGCCTCGACACTTCCTCTGGAAACACCATATATTTT. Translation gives CASSLDTSSGNTIYF.

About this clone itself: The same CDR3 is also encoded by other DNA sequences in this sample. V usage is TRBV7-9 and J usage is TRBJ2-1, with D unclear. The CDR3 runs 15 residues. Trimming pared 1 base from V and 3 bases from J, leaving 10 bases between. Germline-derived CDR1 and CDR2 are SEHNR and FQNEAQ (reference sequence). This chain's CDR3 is CASSLGTSGYNEQFF. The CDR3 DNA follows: TGTGCCAGCAGCTTAGGCACATCGGGCTACAATGAGCAGTTCTTC.

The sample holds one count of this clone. This chain's CDR3 is CASRLQGTGNTIYF. Written as DNA, the CDR3 is TGCGCCAGCAGACTGCAGGGGACCGGAAACACCATATATTTT. V and J are TRBV5-1 and TRBJ1-3, with a weak D call TRBD1 (6 bases). The length of the CDR3 is 14 residues. CDR1 and CDR2 (germline): SGHRS, YFSETQ. Trimming shortened V by 5 bases and J by 4 bases, and 13 bases separated the two germline ends.

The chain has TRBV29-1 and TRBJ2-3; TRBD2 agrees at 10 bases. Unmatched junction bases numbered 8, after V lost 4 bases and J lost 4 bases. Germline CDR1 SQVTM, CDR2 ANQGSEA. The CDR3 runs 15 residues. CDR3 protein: CSVGPAGGFADTQYF. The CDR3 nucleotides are TGCAGCGTTGGTCCAGCGGGAGGGTTTGCAGATACGCAGTATTTT.

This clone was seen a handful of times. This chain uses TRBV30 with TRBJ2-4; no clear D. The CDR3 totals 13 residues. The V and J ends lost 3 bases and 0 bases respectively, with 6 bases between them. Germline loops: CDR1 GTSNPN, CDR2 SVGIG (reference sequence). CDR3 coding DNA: TGTGCCTGGAGGGCGGTAGCCAAAAACATTCAGTACTTC. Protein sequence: CAWRAVAKNIQYF. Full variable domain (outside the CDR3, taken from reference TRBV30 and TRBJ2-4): SQTIHQWPATLVQPVGSPLSLECTVEGTSNPNLYWYRQAAGRGLQLLFYSVGIGQISSEVPQNLSASRPQDRQFILSSKKLLLSDSGFYLCAWRAVAKNIQYFGAGTRLSVL.

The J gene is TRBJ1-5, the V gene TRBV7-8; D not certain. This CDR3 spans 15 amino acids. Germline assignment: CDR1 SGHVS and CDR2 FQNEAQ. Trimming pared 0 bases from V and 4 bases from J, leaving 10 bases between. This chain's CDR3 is CASSLAASLNQPQHF. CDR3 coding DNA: TGTGCCAGCAGCTTAGCGGCATCCTTAAATCAGCCCCAGCATTTT. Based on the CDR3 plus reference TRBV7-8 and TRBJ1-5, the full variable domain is GAGVSQSPRYKVAKRGQDVALRCDPISGHVSLFWYQQALGQGPEFLTYFQNEAQLDKSGLPSDRFFAERPEGSVSTLKIQRTQQEDSAVYLCASSLAASLNQPQHFGDGTRLSIL.